The clone carrying this TCR beta chain was recorded many times. Its cognate antigen is unknown. TCRdb called the 5' RACE reads again in MiXCR, with one record for every CDR3 protein. There are approximately 300,000 distinct CDR3 sequences in the sample; 7% to 9% occur only once, and roughly 15% lies in the top ten. Trimming removed 1 base at V and 6 bases at J, with 13 bases between. The CDR3 is made up of 15 amino acids. Per germline, CDR1 LGHDT and CDR2 YNNKEL (reference sequence). These data belong to a study of CD8 T cells in ankylosing spondylitis. General study findings and limits: A motif in TCR beta, a set of roughly eight highly homologous variants, appeared characteristic of ankylosing spondylitis blood.

Material for sequencing was blood, either unsorted or a sorted T cell fraction (not recorded which). The TCR sequence derives from a male donor with ankylosing spondylitis. The chain uses TRBV3-1 and TRBJ1-5; D is ambiguous. Here the CDR3 DNA reads TGTGCCAGCAGCCAAGGGTGGCGGGCGGGTCAGCCCCAGCATTTT. This codes for CASSQGWRAGQPQHF.